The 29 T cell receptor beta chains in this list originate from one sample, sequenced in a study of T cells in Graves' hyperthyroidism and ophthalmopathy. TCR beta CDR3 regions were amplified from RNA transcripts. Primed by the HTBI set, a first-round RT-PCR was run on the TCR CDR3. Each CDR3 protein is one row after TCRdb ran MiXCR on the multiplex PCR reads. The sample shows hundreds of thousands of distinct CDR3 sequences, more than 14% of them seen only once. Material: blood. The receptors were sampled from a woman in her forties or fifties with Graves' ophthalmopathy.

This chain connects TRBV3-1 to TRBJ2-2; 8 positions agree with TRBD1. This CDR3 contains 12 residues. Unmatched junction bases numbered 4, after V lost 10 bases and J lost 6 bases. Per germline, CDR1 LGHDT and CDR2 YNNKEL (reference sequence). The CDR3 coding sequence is TGTGCCACCGGGACAGGTTCCGGGGAGCTGTTTTTT. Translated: CATGTGSGELFF.

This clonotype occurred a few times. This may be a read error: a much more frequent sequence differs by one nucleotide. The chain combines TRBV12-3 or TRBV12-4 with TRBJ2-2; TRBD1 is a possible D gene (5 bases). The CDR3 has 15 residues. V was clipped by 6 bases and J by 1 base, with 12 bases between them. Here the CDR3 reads CASRFPQGNTGELFF. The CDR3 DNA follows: TGTGCCAGCAGGTTCCCTCAGGGGAACACCGGGGAGCTGTTTTTT.

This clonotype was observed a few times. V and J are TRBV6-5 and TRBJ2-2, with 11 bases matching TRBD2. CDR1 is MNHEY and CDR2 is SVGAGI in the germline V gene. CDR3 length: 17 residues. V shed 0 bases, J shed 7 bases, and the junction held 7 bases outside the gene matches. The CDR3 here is CASSYSKLAGVSGELFF. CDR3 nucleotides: TGTGCCAGCAGTTACTCGAAACTAGCGGGAGTCAGCGGGGAGCTGTTTTTT.

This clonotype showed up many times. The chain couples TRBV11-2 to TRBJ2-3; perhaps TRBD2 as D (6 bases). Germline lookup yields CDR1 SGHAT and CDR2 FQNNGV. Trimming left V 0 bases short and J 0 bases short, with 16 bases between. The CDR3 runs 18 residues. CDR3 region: CASSLDMASASSTDTQYF. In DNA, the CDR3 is TGTGCCAGCAGCTTAGATATGGCTAGCGCCTCAAGCACAGATACGCAGTATTTT.

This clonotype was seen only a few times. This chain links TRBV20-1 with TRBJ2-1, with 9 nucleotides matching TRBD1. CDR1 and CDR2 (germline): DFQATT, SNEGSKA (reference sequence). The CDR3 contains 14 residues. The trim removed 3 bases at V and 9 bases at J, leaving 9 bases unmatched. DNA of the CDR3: TGCAGTGCTAGGGACAGACAGGGGGGGACTGAGCAGTTCTTC. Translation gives CSARDRQGGTEQFF.

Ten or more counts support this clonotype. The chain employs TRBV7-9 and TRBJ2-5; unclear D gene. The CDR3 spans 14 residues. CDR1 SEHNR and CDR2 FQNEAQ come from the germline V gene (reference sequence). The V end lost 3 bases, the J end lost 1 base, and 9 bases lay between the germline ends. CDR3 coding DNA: TGTGCCAGCAGCTTTGGAGTTACCCAAGAGACCCAGTACTTC. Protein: CASSFGVTQETQYF. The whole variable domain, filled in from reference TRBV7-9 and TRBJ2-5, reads DTGVSQNPRHKITKRGQNVTFRCDPISEHNRLYWYRQTLGQGPEFLTYFQNEAQLEKSRLLSDRFSAERPKGSFSTLEIQRTEQGDSAMYLCASSFGVTQETQYFGPGTRLLVL.

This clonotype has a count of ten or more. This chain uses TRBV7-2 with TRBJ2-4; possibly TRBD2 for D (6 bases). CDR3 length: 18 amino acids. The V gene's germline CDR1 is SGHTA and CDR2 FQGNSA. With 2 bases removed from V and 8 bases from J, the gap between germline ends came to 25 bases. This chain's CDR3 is CASSLKSARSSVVDIQYF. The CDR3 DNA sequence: TGTGCCAGCAGCTTAAAATCTGCTAGGTCTAGCGTCGTGGACATTCAGTACTTC.

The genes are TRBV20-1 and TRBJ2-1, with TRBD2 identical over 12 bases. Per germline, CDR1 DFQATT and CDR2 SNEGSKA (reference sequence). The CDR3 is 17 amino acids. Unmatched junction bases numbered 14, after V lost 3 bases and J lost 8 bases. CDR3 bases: TGCAGTGCTAGCACTCATCCCCTAGCGGGAGGGCCGCATGAGCAGTTCTTC. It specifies CSASTHPLAGGPHEQFF.

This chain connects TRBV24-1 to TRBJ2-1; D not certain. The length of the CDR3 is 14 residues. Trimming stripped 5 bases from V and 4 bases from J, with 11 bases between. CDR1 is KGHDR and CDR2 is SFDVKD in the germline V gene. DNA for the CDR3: TGTGCCACCAGTGCCCCGACACCTTACAATGAGCAGTTCTTC. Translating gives CATSAPTPYNEQFF.

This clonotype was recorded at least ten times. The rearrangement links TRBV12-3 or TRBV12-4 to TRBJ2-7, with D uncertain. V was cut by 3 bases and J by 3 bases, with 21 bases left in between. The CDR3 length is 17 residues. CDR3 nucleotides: TGTGCCAGCAGTTTTTCAGGACCGAAGACTGGAGACTACGAGCAGTACTTC. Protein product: CASSFSGPKTGDYEQYF.

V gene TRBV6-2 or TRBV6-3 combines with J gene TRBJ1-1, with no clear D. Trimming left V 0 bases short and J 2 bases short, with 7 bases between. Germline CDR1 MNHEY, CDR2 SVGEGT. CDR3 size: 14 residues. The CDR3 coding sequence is TGTGCCAGCAGTTACTCGTGGGGTAACACTGAAGCTTTCTTT. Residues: CASSYSWGNTEAFF.

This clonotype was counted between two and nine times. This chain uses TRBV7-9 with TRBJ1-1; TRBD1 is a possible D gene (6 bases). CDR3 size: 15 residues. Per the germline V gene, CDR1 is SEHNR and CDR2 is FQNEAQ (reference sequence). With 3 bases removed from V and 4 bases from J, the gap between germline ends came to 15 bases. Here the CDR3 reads CASSFAQGFRTEAFF. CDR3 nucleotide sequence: TGTGCCAGCAGCTTCGCGCAGGGGTTCCGCACTGAAGCTTTCTTT.

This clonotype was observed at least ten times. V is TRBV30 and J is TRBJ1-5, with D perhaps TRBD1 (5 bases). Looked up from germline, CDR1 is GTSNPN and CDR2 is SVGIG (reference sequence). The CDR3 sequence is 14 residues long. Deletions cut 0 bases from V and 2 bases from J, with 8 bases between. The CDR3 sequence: CAWSVRRGNQPQHF. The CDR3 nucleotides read TGTGCCTGGAGTGTACGCAGGGGCAATCAGCCCCAGCATTTT.

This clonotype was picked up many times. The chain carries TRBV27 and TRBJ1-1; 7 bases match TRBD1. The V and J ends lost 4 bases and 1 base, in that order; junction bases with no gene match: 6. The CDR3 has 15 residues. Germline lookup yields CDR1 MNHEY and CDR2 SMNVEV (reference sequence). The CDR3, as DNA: TGTGCCAGCAGTTCAGGGGGACACCCGAACACTGAAGCTTTCTTT. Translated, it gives CASSSGGHPNTEAFF.

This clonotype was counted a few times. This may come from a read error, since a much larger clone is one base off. The CDR3 DNA reads as TGTGCCAGCAATCCCCCGGGACAGGAGGGCTATGGCTACACCTTC. Residues: CASNPPGQEGYGYTF. The genes are TRBV7-9 and TRBJ1-2; 8 bases fit TRBD1. J was trimmed by 4 bases and V by 7 bases; bases with no gene match: 11. Germline CDR1 SEHNR, CDR2 FQNEAQ (reference sequence). The CDR3 covers 15 residues.

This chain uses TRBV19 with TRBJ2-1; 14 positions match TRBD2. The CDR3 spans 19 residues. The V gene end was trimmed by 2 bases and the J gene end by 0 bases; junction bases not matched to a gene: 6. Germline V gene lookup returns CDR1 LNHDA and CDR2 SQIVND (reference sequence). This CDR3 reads CASSIWRGLAGGSYNEQFF. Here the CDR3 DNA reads TGTGCCAGTAGTATATGGAGAGGACTAGCGGGAGGCTCCTACAATGAGCAGTTCTTC.

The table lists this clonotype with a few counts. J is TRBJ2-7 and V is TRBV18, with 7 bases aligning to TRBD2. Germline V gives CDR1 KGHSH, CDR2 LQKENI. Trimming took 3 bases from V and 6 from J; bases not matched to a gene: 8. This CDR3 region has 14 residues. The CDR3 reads CASSPGQGGSEQYF. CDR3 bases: TGTGCCAGCTCACCGGGGCAGGGAGGGAGCGAGCAGTACTTC.

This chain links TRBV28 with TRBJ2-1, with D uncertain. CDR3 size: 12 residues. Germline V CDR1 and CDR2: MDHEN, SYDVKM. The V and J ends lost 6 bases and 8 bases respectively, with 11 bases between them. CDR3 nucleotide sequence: TGTGCCAGCAGGGCAGGAATCGATGAGCAGTTCTTC. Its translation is CASRAGIDEQFF.

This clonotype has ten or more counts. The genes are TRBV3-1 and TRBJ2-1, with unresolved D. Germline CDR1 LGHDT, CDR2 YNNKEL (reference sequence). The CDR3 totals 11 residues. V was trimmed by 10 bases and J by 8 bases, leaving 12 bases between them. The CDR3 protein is CATTSPYEQFF. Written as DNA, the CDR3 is TGTGCCACCACCTCGCCCTATGAGCAGTTCTTC.

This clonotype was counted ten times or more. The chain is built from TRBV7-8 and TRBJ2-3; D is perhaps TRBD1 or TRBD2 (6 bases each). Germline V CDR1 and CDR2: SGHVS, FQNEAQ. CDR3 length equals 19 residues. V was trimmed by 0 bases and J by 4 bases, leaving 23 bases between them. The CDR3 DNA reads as TGTGCCAGCAGCTTAGCGGGAATCGGGGGCAGGGAAGCCCCAGATACGCAGTATTTT. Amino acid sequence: CASSLAGIGGREAPDTQYF.

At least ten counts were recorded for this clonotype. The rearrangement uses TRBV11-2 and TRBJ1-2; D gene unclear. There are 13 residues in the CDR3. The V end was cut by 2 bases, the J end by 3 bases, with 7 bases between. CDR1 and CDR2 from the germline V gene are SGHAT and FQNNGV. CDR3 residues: CASSLHRYYGYTF. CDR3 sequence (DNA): TGTGCCAGCAGCTTACACCGGTACTATGGCTACACCTTC. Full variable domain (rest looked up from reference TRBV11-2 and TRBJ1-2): EAGVAQSPRYKIIEKRQSVAFWCNPISGHATLYWYQQILGQGPKLLIQFQNNGVVDDSQLPKDRFSAERLKGVDSTLKIQPAKLEDSAVYLCASSLHRYYGYTFGSGTRLTVV.

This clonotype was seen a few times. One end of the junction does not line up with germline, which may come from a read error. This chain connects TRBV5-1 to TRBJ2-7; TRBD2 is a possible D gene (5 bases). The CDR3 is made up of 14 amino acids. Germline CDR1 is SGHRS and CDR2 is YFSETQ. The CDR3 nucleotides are TGTGCCAGCAGTGTCCGGCGGGTCTCCTACGAGCAGTACTTC. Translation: CASSVRRVSYEQYF.

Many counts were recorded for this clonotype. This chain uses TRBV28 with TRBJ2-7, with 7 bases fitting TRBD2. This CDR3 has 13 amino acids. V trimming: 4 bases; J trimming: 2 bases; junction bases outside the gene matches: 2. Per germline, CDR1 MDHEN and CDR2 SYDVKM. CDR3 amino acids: CASSWEGTYEQYF. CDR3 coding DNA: TGTGCCAGCAGTTGGGAGGGCACCTACGAGCAGTACTTC.

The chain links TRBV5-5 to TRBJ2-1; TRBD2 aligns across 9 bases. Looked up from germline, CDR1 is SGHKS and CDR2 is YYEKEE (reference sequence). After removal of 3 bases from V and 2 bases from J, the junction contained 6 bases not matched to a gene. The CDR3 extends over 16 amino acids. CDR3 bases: TGTGCCAGCAGCTACCTAGCGGGATTCGCCTACAATGAGCAGTTCTTC. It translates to CASSYLAGFAYNEQFF.

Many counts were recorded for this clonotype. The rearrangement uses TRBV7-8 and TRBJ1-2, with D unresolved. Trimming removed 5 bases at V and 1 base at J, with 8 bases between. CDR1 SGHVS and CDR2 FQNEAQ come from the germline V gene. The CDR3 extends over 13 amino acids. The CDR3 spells CASSRDNNYGYTF. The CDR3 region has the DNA TGTGCCAGCAGCCGTGACAATAACTATGGCTACACCTTC. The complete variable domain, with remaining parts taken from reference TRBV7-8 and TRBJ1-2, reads GAGVSQSPRYKVAKRGQDVALRCDPISGHVSLFWYQQALGQGPEFLTYFQNEAQLDKSGLPSDRFFAERPEGSVSTLKIQRTQQEDSAVYLCASSRDNNYGYTFGSGTRLTVV.

CDR3 sequence (DNA): TGCAGTGCGCGTCAGGGGGCACAATTCAATCAGCCCCAGCATTTT. This encodes CSARQGAQFNQPQHF. The chain joins TRBV20-1 to TRBJ1-5; the match to TRBD1 covers 8 bases. The ends lost 6 bases at V and 3 bases at J; junction bases unmatched: 10. Germline CDR1 reads DFQATT; CDR2 reads SNEGSKA (reference sequence). The length of the CDR3 is 15 residues.

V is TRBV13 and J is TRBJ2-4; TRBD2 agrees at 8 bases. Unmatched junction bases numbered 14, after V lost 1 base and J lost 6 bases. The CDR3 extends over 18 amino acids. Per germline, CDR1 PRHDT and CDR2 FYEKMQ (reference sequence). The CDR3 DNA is TGTGCCAGCAGCTTAGTAGCGGGACCCGATCGGGGAGGAAACATTCAGTACTTC. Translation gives CASSLVAGPDRGGNIQYF. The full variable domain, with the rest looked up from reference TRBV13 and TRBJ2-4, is AAGVIQSPRHLIKEKRETATLKCYPIPRHDTVYWYQQGPGQDPQFLISFYEKMQSDKGSIPDRFSAQQFSDYHSELNMSSLELGDSALYFCASSLVAGPDRGGNIQYFGAGTRLSVL.

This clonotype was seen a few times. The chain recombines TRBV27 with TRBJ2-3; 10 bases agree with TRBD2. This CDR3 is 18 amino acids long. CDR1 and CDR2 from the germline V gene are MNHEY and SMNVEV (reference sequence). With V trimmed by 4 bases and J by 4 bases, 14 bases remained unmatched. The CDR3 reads CASSSKVILAGIADTQYF. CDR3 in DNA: TGTGCCAGCAGTTCAAAAGTAATACTAGCGGGAATCGCAGATACGCAGTATTTT.

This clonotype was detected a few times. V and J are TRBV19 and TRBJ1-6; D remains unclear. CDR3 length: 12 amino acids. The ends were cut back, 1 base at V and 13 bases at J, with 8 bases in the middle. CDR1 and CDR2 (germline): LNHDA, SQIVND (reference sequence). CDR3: CASSIVGLPLHF. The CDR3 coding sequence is TGTGCCAGTAGTATAGTTGGTCTTCCCCTCCACTTT.